Listed here are 21 T cell receptor beta chains from one sample, sequenced in a study of OX40 agonist ivuxolimab in advanced cancers. Libraries were prepared by immunoSEQ multiplex PCR; TCRdb keeps only in-frame clonotypes and omits some of them. The table includes tens of thousands of clones, 80% to 90% detected once. The sample here was CD4+ or CD8+ T cells sorted from blood, taken in a trial of the OX40 agonist ivuxolimab. These receptors were collected from an adult with an advanced solid tumor such as melanoma, head and neck, liver or kidney cancer.

The chain recombines TRBV2 with TRBJ2-1; D possibly matches TRBD1 or TRBD2 (5 bases each). This CDR3 comprises 17 residues. V shed 3 bases and J shed 2 bases, with 17 bases lying between them. CDR1 and CDR2 (germline): SNHLY, FYNNEI. This CDR3 is CASSEGLDSEAYNEQFF. The CDR3 DNA reads as TGTGCCAGCAGTGAGGGGCTTGACTCGGAGGCCTACAATGAGCAGTTCTTC. Full variable domain (rest looked up from reference TRBV2 and TRBJ2-1): EPEVTQTPSHQVTQMGQEVILRCVPISNHLYFYWYRQILGQKVEFLVSFYNNEISEKSEIFDDQFSVERPDGSNFTLKIRSTKLEDSAMYFCASSEGLDSEAYNEQFFGPGTRLTVL.

The chain joins TRBV19 to TRBJ1-1; D is undetermined. Trimming took off 1 base at V and 0 bases at J, with 6 bases between the two ends. The CDR3 contains 14 residues. The germline CDR1 and CDR2 sequences are LNHDA and SQIVND (reference sequence). CDR3 sequence: CASSIVVLNTEAFF. CDR3 in DNA: TGTGCCAGTAGTATAGTGGTTTTGAACACTGAAGCTTTCTTT. Together with reference TRBV19 and TRBJ1-1, the CDR3 gives the full variable domain: DGGITQSPKYLFRKEGQNVTLSCEQNLNHDAMYWYRQDPGQGLRLIYYSQIVNDFQKGDIAEGYSVSREKKESFPLTVTSAQKNPTAFYLCASSIVVLNTEAFFGQGTRLTVV.

The chain carries TRBV14 and TRBJ1-1, with 8 bases lining up with TRBD1. Germline values: CDR1 SGHDN, CDR2 FVKESK. J was trimmed by 3 bases and V by 5 bases; bases with no gene match: 2. This CDR3 spans 13 amino acids. CDR3 bases: TGTGCCAGCAGCGAACAGGGGGACACTGAAGCTTTCTTT. Protein product: CASSEQGDTEAFF. The variable domain in full, completed from reference TRBV14 and TRBJ1-1, reads EAGVTQFPSHSVIEKGQTVTLRCDPISGHDNLYWYRRVMGKEIKFLLHFVKESKQDESGMPNNRFLAERTGGTYSTLKVQPAELEDSGVYFCASSEQGDTEAFFGQGTRLTVV.

The rearrangement links TRBV5-6 to TRBJ2-1, with 8 bases matching TRBD1. This CDR3 contains 16 residues. J was trimmed by 6 bases and V by 4 bases; bases with no gene match: 12. Per the germline V gene, CDR1 is SGHDT and CDR2 is YYEEEE. As DNA, the CDR3 is TGTGCCAGCAGCCCGTGGGGGCTAACAGGGGGCAATGAGCAGTTCTTC. This codes for CASSPWGLTGGNEQFF.

V is TRBV19 and J is TRBJ2-5, with 8 bases fitting TRBD2. Germline V CDR1 and CDR2: LNHDA, SQIVND (reference sequence). With V trimmed by 3 bases and J by 2 bases, 11 bases remained unmatched. The CDR3 runs to 17 residues. CDR3 region: CASSILPSTSVQETQYF. CDR3 coding DNA: TGTGCCAGTAGTATCTTACCTTCGACTAGCGTGCAAGAGACCCAGTACTTC.

The V and J genes are TRBV5-4 and TRBJ1-1; 10 bases are a match to TRBD1. The CDR3 has 16 amino acids. Germline V gives CDR1 SGHNT, CDR2 YYREEE (reference sequence). The V gene end was trimmed by 0 bases and the J gene end by 0 bases; junction bases not matched to a gene: 2. The CDR3 sequence: CASSLGDRGLNTEAFF. As DNA, the CDR3 is TGTGCCAGCAGCTTGGGGGACAGGGGTTTGAACACTGAAGCTTTCTTT.

This clone was detected a few times. V is TRBV19 and J is TRBJ1-5; D is ambiguous. There are 13 residues in the CDR3. Germline V gene lookup returns CDR1 LNHDA and CDR2 SQIVND (reference sequence). Trimming took off 8 bases at V and 5 bases at J, with 13 bases between the two ends. CDR3 DNA sequence: TGTGCCAGTCGGAGGCAGAACCATCAGCCCCAGCATTTT. Translating it yields CASRRQNHQPQHF.

The V and J genes are TRBV27 and TRBJ2-3; weak D call: TRBD1 (6 bases). Trimming left V 6 bases short and J 1 base short, with 11 bases between. The CDR3 contains 14 residues. Per germline, CDR1 MNHEY and CDR2 SMNVEV (reference sequence). The CDR3 reads CASRTGWGTDTQYF. Written as DNA, the CDR3 is TGTGCCAGCAGGACAGGTTGGGGCACAGATACGCAGTATTTT.

The J gene is TRBJ1-2, the V gene TRBV11-2; possible D gene TRBD1, 5 bases. The length of the CDR3 is 16 residues. V dropped 0 bases and J dropped 4 bases, with 15 bases sitting between them. Germline V gene sequence: CDR1 SGHAT, CDR2 FQNNGV. This CDR3 reads CASSLDLPGRVYGYTF. CDR3 DNA sequence: TGTGCCAGCAGCTTAGATCTCCCCGGCAGGGTCTATGGCTACACCTTC.

The CDR3 protein is CASSPPGQTYEQYF. CDR3 DNA sequence: TGTGCCAGCAGCCCCCCAGGACAGACCTACGAGCAGTACTTC. The chain joins TRBV5-4 to TRBJ2-7; possible D gene TRBD1, 6 bases. Trimming removed 4 bases at V and 2 bases at J, with 13 bases between. The V gene's germline CDR1 is SGHNT and CDR2 YYREEE (reference sequence). The CDR3 loop spans 14 amino acids.

The CDR3 DNA reads TGTGCCAGCAGTGAGGAGTCCAGGCCTGGGGCTTTCTTT. Protein sequence: CASSEESRPGAFF. The chain is built from TRBV2 and TRBJ1-1; no definite D call. The CDR3 has 13 amino acids. Germline assignment: CDR1 SNHLY and CDR2 FYNNEI. Trimming stripped 3 bases from V and 11 bases from J, with 16 bases between.

The V and J genes are TRBV27 and TRBJ2-7; 12 bases align to TRBD2. Germline CDR1 and CDR2: MNHEY and SMNVEV (reference sequence). Trimming removed 4 bases from V and 4 bases from J; junction bases left unmatched: 2. The CDR3 consists of 14 residues. The CDR3 spells CASSWGTSGYEQYF. The CDR3 DNA is TGTGCCAGCAGTTGGGGGACTAGCGGGTACGAGCAGTACTTC.

This chain uses TRBV27 with TRBJ2-1; 10 positions match TRBD2. The trim removed 5 bases at V and 8 bases at J, leaving 6 bases unmatched. Germline-derived CDR1 and CDR2 are MNHEY and SMNVEV (reference sequence). This CDR3 has 14 amino acids. DNA of the CDR3: TGTGCCAGCAGTACAAGCGGGAGGGCGGATGAGCAGTTCTTC. Protein: CASSTSGRADEQFF.

This chain joins TRBV6-1 and TRBJ2-7; D gene uncertain. This CDR3 has 11 amino acids. Deletions cut 6 bases from V and 4 bases from J, with 7 bases between. Germline-derived CDR1 and CDR2 are MNHNS and SASEGT. The CDR3 DNA sequence: TGTGCCAGCAGGGTGGGGTACGAGCAGTACTTC. Its translation is CASRVGYEQYF.

This chain connects TRBV9 to TRBJ2-7, with 7 bases fitting TRBD2. This CDR3 is 15 amino acids long. After removal of 0 bases from V and 0 bases from J, the junction contained 3 bases not matched to a gene. Germline CDR1 reads SGDLS; CDR2 reads YYNGEE. CDR3 region: CASSVGGGVSYEQYF. Here the CDR3 DNA reads TGTGCCAGCAGCGTAGGTGGGGGGGTCTCCTACGAGCAGTACTTC. The complete variable domain, with remaining parts taken from reference TRBV9 and TRBJ2-7, reads DSGVTQTPKHLITATGQRVTLRCSPRSGDLSVYWYQQSLDQGLQFLIQYYNGEERAKGNILERFSAQQFPDLHSELNLSSLELGDSALYFCASSVGGGVSYEQYFGPGTRLTVT.

The chain couples TRBV28 to TRBJ1-2, with TRBD1 matching over 7 bases. J was trimmed by 13 bases and V by 5 bases; bases with no gene match: 7. The CDR3 is 11 residues long. Germline CDR1 and CDR2: MDHEN and SYDVKM. The CDR3 loop is CASSRGPVGTF. Written as DNA, the CDR3 is TGTGCCAGCAGTAGGGGGCCGGTAGGCACCTTC.

The gene calls are TRBV30 and TRBJ2-4, with D perhaps matching TRBD2 (6 bases). Trimming removed 8 bases from V and 1 base from J, with 24 bases in between. Germline-derived CDR1 and CDR2 are GTSNPN and SVGIG (reference sequence). There are 17 residues in the CDR3. DNA of the CDR3: TGTGCCGCACGGGACTTCCCTAACGCACGGGCCAAAAACATTCAGTACTTC. Translated, it gives CAARDFPNARAKNIQYF.

V usage is TRBV19 and J usage is TRBJ2-3, with D possibly called TRBD1 or TRBD2 (6 bases each). Germline values: CDR1 LNHDA, CDR2 SQIVND (reference sequence). Trimming left V 7 bases short and J 2 bases short, with 19 bases between. CDR3 length: 16 residues. Written as DNA, the CDR3 is TGTGCCAGTAAACCAAGTAGGGGGGAGTCCACAGATACGCAGTATTTT. Its translation: CASKPSRGESTDTQYF.

Relative to its sample, this clone is medium-sized. The chain couples TRBV2 to TRBJ2-7; D unresolved. Germline V gene sequence: CDR1 SNHLY, CDR2 FYNNEI. Between the trimmed V and J ends, which lost 7 bases and 3 bases, there was a span of 13 bases. CDR3 length: 13 residues. CDR3 in amino acids: CASKVPDGYEQYF. The CDR3 coding sequence is TGTGCCAGCAAAGTTCCGGACGGCTACGAGCAGTACTTC.

This clone was seen just once. V gene TRBV4-1 combines with J gene TRBJ2-1; TRBD1 is a possible D gene (6 bases). The CDR3 extends over 13 amino acids. The germline CDR1 and CDR2 sequences are MGHRA and YSYEKL. V dropped 4 bases and J dropped 8 bases, with 12 bases sitting between them. The CDR3: CASSLRGRDEQFF. The CDR3 DNA reads as TGCGCCAGCAGCCTCAGGGGCAGGGATGAGCAGTTCTTC.

The genes are TRBV27 and TRBJ2-2; 7 bases are shared with TRBD2. V was pared by 3 bases and J by 2 bases, with 9 bases of the junction left unmatched. CDR1 and CDR2 (germline): MNHEY, SMNVEV (reference sequence). This CDR3 spans 17 amino acids. The CDR3 DNA sequence: TGTGCCAGCAGTTTTTTCGTCCAGGGACTAAACACCGGGGAGCTGTTTTTT. Protein: CASSFFVQGLNTGELFF.